This TCR beta chain stems from a study of T cells after yellow fever vaccination. Study observations and caveats: Re-detected after boosting: most primary clones, around 96% of CD4 and over 80% of CD8. Only a minor proportion of clonotypes was detected across both CD4 and CD8 compartments.

This clonotype has ten or more counts. Its antigen is undetermined. The CDR3 totals 14 residues. Trimming left V 5 bases short and J 11 bases short, with 21 bases between. Germline values: CDR1 SGHTA, CDR2 FQGNSA. Using its own MiXCR run on the 5' RACE reads, TCRdb lists one record per CDR3 protein. The table has a few hundred thousand distinct CDR3 sequences, more than 3.5% seen once. The V gene is TRBV7-2, the J gene TRBJ1-1; weak D call: TRBD1 (5 bases). This clonotype was obtained from a man younger than 30 who received the YFV17D yellow fever vaccine. Source: PBMCs, taken 15 days after the yellow fever booster vaccination. The CDR3 region is CASSPNFGGGEAFF. For the CDR3, the DNA is TGTGCCAGCAGCCCCAACTTTGGGGGGGGTGAGGCTTTCTTT.